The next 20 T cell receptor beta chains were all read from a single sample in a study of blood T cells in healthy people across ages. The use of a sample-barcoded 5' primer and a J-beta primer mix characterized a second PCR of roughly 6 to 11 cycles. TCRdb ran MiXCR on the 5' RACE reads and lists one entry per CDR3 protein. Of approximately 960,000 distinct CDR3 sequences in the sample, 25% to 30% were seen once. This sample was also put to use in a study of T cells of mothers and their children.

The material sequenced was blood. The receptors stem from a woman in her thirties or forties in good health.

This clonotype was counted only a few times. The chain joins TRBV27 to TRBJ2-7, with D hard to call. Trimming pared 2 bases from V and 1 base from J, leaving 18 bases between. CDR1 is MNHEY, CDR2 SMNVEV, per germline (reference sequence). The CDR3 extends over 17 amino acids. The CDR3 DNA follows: TGTGCCAGCAGTTTAATCGGTCCCAACGCTGGGTCCTACGAGCAGTACTTC. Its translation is CASSLIGPNAGSYEQYF.

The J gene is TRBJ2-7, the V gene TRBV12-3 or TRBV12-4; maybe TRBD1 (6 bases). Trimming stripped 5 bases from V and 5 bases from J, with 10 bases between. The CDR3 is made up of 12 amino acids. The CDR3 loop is CASSTGIHEQYF. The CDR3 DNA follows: TGTGCCAGCAGTACAGGGATCCACGAGCAGTACTTC.

The DNA of the CDR3 is TGTGCCAGCAGTTTTCAGCGGGAGGGCTCCTCTGGGGCCAACGTCCTGACTTTC. Translation gives CASSFQREGSSGANVLTF. The chain joins TRBV28 to TRBJ2-6, with 10 nucleotides matching TRBD2. Germline CDR1 reads MDHEN; CDR2 reads SYDVKM. V lost 3 bases, J lost 0 bases, and 5 bases stayed unmatched. The CDR3 length is 18 residues.

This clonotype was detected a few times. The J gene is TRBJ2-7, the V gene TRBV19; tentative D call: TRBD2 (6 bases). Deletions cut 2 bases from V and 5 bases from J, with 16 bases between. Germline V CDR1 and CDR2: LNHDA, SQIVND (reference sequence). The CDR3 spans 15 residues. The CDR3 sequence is CASSIPYGRRDEQYF. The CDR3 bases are TGTGCCAGTAGTATACCATACGGCAGGAGGGACGAGCAGTACTTC.

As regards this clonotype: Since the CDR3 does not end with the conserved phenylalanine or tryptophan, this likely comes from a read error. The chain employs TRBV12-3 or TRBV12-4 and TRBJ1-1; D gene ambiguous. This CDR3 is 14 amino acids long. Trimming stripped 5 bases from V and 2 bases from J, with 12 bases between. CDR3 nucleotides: TGTGCCAGCAGTCACCGACGGATAAACACTGAAGCTTTCTGT. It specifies CASSHRRINTEAFC.

Written as DNA, the CDR3 is TGTGCCAGCAGCTATCCAGGGGGGCGGTACGAGCAGTACTTC. Its protein is CASSYPGGRYEQYF. This sequence joins TRBV7-2 and TRBJ2-7, with D perhaps matching TRBD1 (7 bases). Looked up from germline, CDR1 is SGHTA and CDR2 is FQGNSA. CDR3 length: 14 amino acids. V lost 4 bases and J lost 4, with 14 bases in between.

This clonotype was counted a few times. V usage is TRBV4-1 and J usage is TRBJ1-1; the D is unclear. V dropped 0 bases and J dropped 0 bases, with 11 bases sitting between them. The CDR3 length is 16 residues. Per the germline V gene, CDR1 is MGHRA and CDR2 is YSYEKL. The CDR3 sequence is CASSQDPLSMNTEAFF. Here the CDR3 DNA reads TGCGCCAGCAGCCAAGATCCGCTGAGTATGAACACTGAAGCTTTCTTT.

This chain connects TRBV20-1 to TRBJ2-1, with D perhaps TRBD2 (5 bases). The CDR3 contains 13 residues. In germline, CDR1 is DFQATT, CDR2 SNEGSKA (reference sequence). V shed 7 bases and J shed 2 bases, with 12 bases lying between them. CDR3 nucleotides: TGCAGTGTCTCACGGGGAACCTACAATGAGCAGTTCTTC. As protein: CSVSRGTYNEQFF.

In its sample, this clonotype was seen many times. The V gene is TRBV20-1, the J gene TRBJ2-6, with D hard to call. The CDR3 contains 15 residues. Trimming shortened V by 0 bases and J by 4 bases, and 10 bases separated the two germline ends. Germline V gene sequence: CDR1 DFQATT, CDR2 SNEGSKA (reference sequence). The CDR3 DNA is TGCAGTGCTAGAGAAGGTTCGGGCGGGGCCAACGTCCTGACTTTC. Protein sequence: CSAREGSGGANVLTF.

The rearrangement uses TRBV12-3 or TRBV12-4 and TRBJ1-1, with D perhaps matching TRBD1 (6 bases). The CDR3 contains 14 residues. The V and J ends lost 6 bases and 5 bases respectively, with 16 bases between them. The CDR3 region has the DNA TGTGCCAGCAGAGCTACGGTTGGGACAACTGAAGCTTTCTTT. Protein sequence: CASRATVGTTEAFF.

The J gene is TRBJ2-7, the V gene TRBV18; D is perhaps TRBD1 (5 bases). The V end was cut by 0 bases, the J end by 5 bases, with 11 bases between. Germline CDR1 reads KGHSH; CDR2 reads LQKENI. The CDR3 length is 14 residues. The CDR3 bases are TGTGCCAGCTCACCACCGGCCAGGGCCCACGAGCAGTACTTC. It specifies CASSPPARAHEQYF.

CDR3 amino acids: CSANVWGVSTDTQYF. The DNA for the CDR3 is TGCAGTGCTAACGTCTGGGGGGTTAGCACAGATACGCAGTATTTT. The chain is built from TRBV20-1 and TRBJ2-3; perhaps TRBD2 as D (6 bases). The germline V and J ends were trimmed by 4 bases and 0 bases, with 14 bases remaining between them. The CDR3 sequence is 15 residues long. The germline V gene encodes CDR1 DFQATT and CDR2 SNEGSKA (reference sequence).

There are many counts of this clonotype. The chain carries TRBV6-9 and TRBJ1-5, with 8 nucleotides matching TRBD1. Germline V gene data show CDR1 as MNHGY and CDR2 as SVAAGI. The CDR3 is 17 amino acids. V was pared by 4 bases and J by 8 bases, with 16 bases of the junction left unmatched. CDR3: CASSSDALDRDFKPQHF. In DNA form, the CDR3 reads TGTGCCAGCAGTTCCGATGCCTTGGACAGGGATTTTAAGCCCCAGCATTTT.

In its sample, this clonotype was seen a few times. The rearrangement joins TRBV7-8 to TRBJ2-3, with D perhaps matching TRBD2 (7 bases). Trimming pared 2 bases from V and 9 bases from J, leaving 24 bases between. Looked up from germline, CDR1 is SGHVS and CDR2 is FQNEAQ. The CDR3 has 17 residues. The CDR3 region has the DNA TGTGCCAGCAGCTTAACGTCCTTGGGCCGTGGCGGGGGCACGCAGTATTTT. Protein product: CASSLTSLGRGGGTQYF.

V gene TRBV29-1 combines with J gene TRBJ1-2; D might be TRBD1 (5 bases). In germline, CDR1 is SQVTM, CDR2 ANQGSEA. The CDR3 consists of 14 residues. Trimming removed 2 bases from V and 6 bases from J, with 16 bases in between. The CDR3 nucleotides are TGCAGCGTTGAATCCCAGGGAAGAGCGAATGGCTACACCTTC. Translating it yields CSVESQGRANGYTF.

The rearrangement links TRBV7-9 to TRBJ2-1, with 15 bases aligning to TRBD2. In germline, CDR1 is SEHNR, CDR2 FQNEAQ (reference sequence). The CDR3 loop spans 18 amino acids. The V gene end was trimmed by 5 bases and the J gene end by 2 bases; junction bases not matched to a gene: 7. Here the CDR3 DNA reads TGTGCCAGCAGCAGAACCGGGACTAGCGGGGGGCCCTACAATGAGCAGTTCTTC. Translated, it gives CASSRTGTSGGPYNEQFF. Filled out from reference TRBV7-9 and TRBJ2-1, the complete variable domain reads DTGVSQNPRHKITKRGQNVTFRCDPISEHNRLYWYRQTLGQGPEFLTYFQNEAQLEKSRLLSDRFSAERPKGSFSTLEIQRTEQGDSAMYLCASSRTGTSGGPYNEQFFGPGTRLTVL.

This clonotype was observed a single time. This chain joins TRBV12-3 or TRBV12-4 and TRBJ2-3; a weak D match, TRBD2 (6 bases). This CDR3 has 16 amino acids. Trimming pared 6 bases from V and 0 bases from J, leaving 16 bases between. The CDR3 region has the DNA TGTGCCAGCAGGAGAGGGGACTTACTTAGCACAGATACGCAGTATTTT. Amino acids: CASRRGDLLSTDTQYF.

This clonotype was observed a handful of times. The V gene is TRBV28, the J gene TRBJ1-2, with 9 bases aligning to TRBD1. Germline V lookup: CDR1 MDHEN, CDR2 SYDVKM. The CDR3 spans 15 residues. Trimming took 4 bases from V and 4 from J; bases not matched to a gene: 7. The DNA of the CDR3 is TGTGCCAGCAGTTCCACCGGGACAGGGTTCTATGGCTACACCTTC. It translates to CASSSTGTGFYGYTF.

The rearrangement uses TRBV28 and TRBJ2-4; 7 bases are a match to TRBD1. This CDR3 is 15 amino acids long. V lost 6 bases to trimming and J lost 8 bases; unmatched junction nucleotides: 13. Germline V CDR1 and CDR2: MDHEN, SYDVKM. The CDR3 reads CASSLEGTVGDIQYF. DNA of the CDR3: TGTGCCAGCAGCTTGGAAGGGACAGTGGGGGACATTCAGTACTTC.

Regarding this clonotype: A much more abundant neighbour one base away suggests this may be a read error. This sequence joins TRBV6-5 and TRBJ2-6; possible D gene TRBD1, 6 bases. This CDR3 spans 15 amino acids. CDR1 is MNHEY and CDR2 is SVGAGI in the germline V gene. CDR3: CASSRTGLGANVRTF. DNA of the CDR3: TGTGCCAGCAGCCGCACAGGGCTGGGGGCCAACGTCCGGACTTTC.